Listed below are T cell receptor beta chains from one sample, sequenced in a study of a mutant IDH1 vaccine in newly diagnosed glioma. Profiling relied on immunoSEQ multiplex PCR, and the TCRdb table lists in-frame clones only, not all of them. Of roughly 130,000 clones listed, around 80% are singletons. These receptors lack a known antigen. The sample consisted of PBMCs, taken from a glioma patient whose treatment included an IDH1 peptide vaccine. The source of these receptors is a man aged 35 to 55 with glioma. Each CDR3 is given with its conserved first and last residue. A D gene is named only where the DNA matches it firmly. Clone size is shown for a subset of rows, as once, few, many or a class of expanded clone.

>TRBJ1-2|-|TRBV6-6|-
TGTGCCACCACGGTTTCCGTCGGGTTTCACTATGGCTACACCTTC
CATTVSVGFHYGYTF
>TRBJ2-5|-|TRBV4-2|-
TGTGCCAGCAGCCCGAGAAGCGGAGAGACCCAGTACTTC
CASSPRSGETQYF
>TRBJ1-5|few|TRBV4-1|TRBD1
TGCGCCAGCAGCCAAAACGCAGGGGGAAATCAGCCCCAGCATTTT
CASSQNAGGNQPQHF
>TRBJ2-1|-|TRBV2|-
TGTGCCAGCAGGGCGGACCTTAGCTCCTACAATGAGCAGTTCTTC
CASRADLSSYNEQFF
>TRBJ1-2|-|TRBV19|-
TGTGCCAGTAGTATCGCGAGGGCCTATGGCTACACCTTC
CASSIARAYGYTF
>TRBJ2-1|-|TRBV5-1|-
TGCGCCAGCAGCTTGACCGGGACCTCCTACAATGAGCAGTTCTTC
CASSLTGTSYNEQFF
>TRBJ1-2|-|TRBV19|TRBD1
TGTGCCAGTAGGGACAGGGGGTCGTACTATGGCTACACCTTC
CASRDRGSYYGYTF
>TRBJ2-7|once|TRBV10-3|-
TGTGCCATCAGTGGTGCGTACGAGCAGTACTTC
CAISGAYEQYF
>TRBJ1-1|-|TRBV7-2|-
TGTGCCAGCAGAACCCAGGAGGGGTTTGAAGCTTTCTTT
CASRTQEGFEAFF
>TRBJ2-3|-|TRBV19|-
TGTGCTCGAGAATGGACAGATACGCAGTATTTT
CAREWTDTQYF
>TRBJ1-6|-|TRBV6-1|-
TGTGCCAGCAGTGACGGAGCCTATAATTCACCCCTCCACTTT
CASSDGAYNSPLHF
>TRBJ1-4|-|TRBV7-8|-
TGTGCCAGCAGCTTAGTTGTGGGCAGGGACCAGTTTTTT
CASSLVVGRDQFF
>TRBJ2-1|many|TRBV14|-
TGTGCCAGCAGCCAAGGTGGCAGTTACAATGAGCAGTTCTTC
CASSQGGSYNEQFF
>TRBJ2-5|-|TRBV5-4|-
TGTGCCAGCAGCACCCCGTCCTTCGGGACCCAGTACTTC
CASSTPSFGTQYF
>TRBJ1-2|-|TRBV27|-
TGTGCCAGCAGTTTATCTGGGTCTAGCAGCTACACCTTC
CASSLSGSSSYTF
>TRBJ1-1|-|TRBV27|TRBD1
TGTGCCAGCGCCGACAGGGGGTCGAACACTGAAGCTTTCTTT
CASADRGSNTEAFF
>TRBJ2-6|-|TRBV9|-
TGTGCCAGCAGCCCCAAAGTAGGGCCGACCTCTGGGGCCAACGTCCTGACTTTC
CASSPKVGPTSGANVLTF
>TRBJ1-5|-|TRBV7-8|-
TGTGCCAGCACCCAAGCTCAGTGGAGGTCAAATCAGCCCCAGCATTTT
CASTQAQWRSNQPQHF
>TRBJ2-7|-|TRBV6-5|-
TGTGCCGGCAGAAACGGGGGCTCCTACGAGCAGTACTTC
CAGRNGGSYEQYF
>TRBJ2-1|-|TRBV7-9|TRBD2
TGTGCCAGCAGCTTTAGCGGGGGGGCCTACAATGAGCAGTTCTTC
CASSFSGGAYNEQFF
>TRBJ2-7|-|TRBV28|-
TGTGCCAGCAGGGCTGTTCCCTACGAGCAGTACTTC
CASRAVPYEQYF
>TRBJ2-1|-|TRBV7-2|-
TGTGCCAGCAGCTTCAGGCCCACGGGGAATGAGCAGTTCTTC
CASSFRPTGNEQFF
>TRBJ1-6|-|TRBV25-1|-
TGTGCCAGCAGTGAATTGGGCTTGACCTATAATTCACCCCTCCACTTT
CASSELGLTYNSPLHF
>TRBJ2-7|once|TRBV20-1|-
TGCAGTGCTAGAGCCGGTGGTAGCGGAGGCTTC
CSARAGGSGGF
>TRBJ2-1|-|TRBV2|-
TGTGCCACAAACGGCAGGCGACAGCTGGGTTTTGAGCAGTTCTTC
CATNGRRQLGFEQFF
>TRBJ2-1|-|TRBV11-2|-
TGTGCCAGCAGCCTCGGGACGGATCAAGAGCAGTTCTTC
CASSLGTDQEQFF
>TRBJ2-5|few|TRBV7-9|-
TGTGCCAGCAGCTTAATCAACGGGGGGCGACCGCAAGAGACCCAGTACTTC
CASSLINGGRPQETQYF
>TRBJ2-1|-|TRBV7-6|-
TGTGCCAGCAGCTTATTTGGGGGCAATGAGCAGTTCTTC
CASSLFGGNEQFF
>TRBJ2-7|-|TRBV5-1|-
TGCGCCAGCAGCTGGGGGTTATCGCAGGAGCCGCGGGATTTC
CASSWGLSQEPRDF
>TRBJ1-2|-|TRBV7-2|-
TGTGCCAGCAGCTCCTCCCCCCGCAGGGACGGCTACACCTTC
CASSSSPRRDGYTF
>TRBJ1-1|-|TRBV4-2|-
TGTGCCAGCAGCCAAGATTCAGGGGACACTGAAGCTTTCTTT
CASSQDSGDTEAFF
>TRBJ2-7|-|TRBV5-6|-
TGTGCCAGCAGCTTGGTGGGCGACTACGAGCAGTACTTC
CASSLVGDYEQYF
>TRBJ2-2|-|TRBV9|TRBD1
TGTGCCAGCAGCGTAGGGGACAGGGGGCCCGGGGAGCTGTTTTTT
CASSVGDRGPGELFF
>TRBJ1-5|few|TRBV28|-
TGTGCCAGCAGTTTATACAGGGGCAATCAGCCCCAGCATTTT
CASSLYRGNQPQHF
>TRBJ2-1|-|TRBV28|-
TGTGCCAGCAGACCTACAGGGCCCCCCGGCTCCTACAATGAGCAGTTCTTC
CASRPTGPPGSYNEQFF
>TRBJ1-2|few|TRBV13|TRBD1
TGTGCCAGCAGCTCTATCCAACGACAGGGGGCTAACTATGGCTACACCTTC
CASSSIQRQGANYGYTF